Shown below are 26 T cell receptor beta chains from a single sample sequenced in a study of T cell repertoires in cytomegalovirus infection (dated by TCRdb to between 2018 and 2021). Sequenced using an Illumina HiSeq 1500. TCRdb redid the processing of the public reads, applying fastp at Q25 and MiXCR, and retained in-frame beta chains. CDR3 protein duplicates are merged, each entry listing the most common genes and DNA. Counted in this sample were 450,000 to 600,000 distinct CDR3 sequences; 11% of them appeared once. Of the sample, roughly 10% is held by the ten largest clones. The sample was PBMCs. These receptors originate from a human donor in good health (CMV status not recorded). Some clones in this sample may be carry-over from other donors' samples.

This clonotype was detected ten times or more. The chain uses TRBV7-9 and TRBJ2-5; the match to TRBD1 covers 9 bases. Germline CDR1 reads SEHNR; CDR2 reads FQNEAQ (reference sequence). The V and J ends lost 5 bases and 2 bases, in that order; junction bases with no gene match: 9. This CDR3 spans 16 amino acids. The CDR3 sequence is CASSQGVGTGQETQYF. The CDR3 DNA follows: TGTGCCAGCAGCCAAGGGGTCGGGACAGGGCAAGAGACCCAGTACTTC.

V gene TRBV29-1 combines with J gene TRBJ2-6; D might be TRBD2 (6 bases). Trimming removed 1 base at V and 2 bases at J, with 6 bases between. The CDR3 contains 14 residues. Germline CDR1 reads SQVTM; CDR2 reads ANQGSEA. The CDR3 nucleotides read TGCAGCGTTGAAGGGGGGGCTGGGGCCAACGTCCTGACTTTC. Translating it yields CSVEGGAGANVLTF.

This clonotype appeared many times. The chain joins TRBV20-1 to TRBJ2-5; D is undetermined. This CDR3 has 12 amino acids. Germline-derived CDR1 and CDR2 are DFQATT and SNEGSKA (reference sequence). Trimming removed 3 bases from V and 2 bases from J, with 7 bases in between. CDR3 sequence: CSARGSQETQYF. Written as DNA, the CDR3 is TGCAGTGCTAGGGGATCACAAGAGACCCAGTACTTC.

The sample holds many counts of this clonotype. This chain uses TRBV12-3 or TRBV12-4 with TRBJ1-5; 11 nucleotides line up with TRBD1. With V trimmed by 6 bases and J by 2 bases, 12 bases remained unmatched. This CDR3 spans 18 amino acids. CDR3 nucleotide sequence: TGTGCCAGCAGACCGGACAGGGGGCATATAGAAGGCAATCAGCCCCAGCATTTT. This codes for CASRPDRGHIEGNQPQHF.

In this sample, this clonotype turned up many times. The gene calls are TRBV10-3 and TRBJ1-1, with 7 bases fitting TRBD1. Germline lookup yields CDR1 ENHRY and CDR2 SYGVKD. The CDR3 has 14 amino acids. The J segment lost 0 bases and the V segment lost 6 bases, leaving 4 bases of the junction unmatched. CDR3 amino acids: CAISKGQMNTEAFF. The CDR3, as DNA: TGTGCCATCAGCAAGGGACAGATGAACACTGAAGCTTTCTTT.

The table lists this clonotype with many counts. The genes are TRBV9 and TRBJ2-2; maybe TRBD2 (5 bases). Trimming took 3 bases from V and 3 from J, leaving 12 bases between them. The CDR3 extends over 15 amino acids. Germline-derived CDR1 and CDR2 are SGDLS and YYNGEE. The CDR3 here is CASSAEEMYTGELFF. CDR3 nucleotide sequence: TGTGCCAGCAGCGCGGAGGAGATGTACACCGGGGAGCTGTTTTTT.

This clonotype was seen at least ten times. The genes are TRBV11-2 and TRBJ1-4; D gene unclear. Germline assignment: CDR1 SGHAT and CDR2 FQNNGV. This CDR3 contains 15 residues. V gave up 5 bases and J gave up 0 bases, with 10 bases separating them. The CDR3 bases are TGTGCCAGCAGCAAAGCGCTGGCAACTAATGAAAAACTGTTTTTT. This encodes CASSKALATNEKLFF.

There are many counts of this clonotype. The genes are TRBV6-5 and TRBJ1-5; D call uncertain. Trimming pared 5 bases from V and 9 bases from J, leaving 14 bases between. Germline CDR1 and CDR2: MNHEY and SVGAGI. The CDR3 loop spans 13 amino acids. CDR3: CASSRTAGGPQHF. In DNA form, the CDR3 reads TGTGCCAGCAGTCGGACGGCCGGTGGGCCCCAGCATTTT.

This sequence joins TRBV14 and TRBJ2-5; D not certain. Trimming shortened V by 2 bases and J by 6 bases, and 7 bases separated the two germline ends. The germline gives CDR1 SGHDN, CDR2 FVKESK. The CDR3 has 12 residues. The CDR3 loop reads CASSQTWKTQYF. In DNA, the CDR3 is TGTGCCAGCAGCCAAACCTGGAAGACCCAGTACTTC.

This clonotype appeared many times. The rearrangement links TRBV28 to TRBJ2-7; maybe TRBD1 (5 bases). Per the germline V gene, CDR1 is MDHEN and CDR2 is SYDVKM. V was trimmed by 6 bases and J by 4 bases, leaving 7 bases between them. CDR3 size: 11 residues. CDR3 DNA sequence: TGTGCCAGCAGGACAGTATACGAGCAGTACTTC. It encodes CASRTVYEQYF.

Notes on this clonotype: The junction shows a germline mismatch at one end, possibly a read error. Here the CDR3 reads CASSLPGVNTRELFF. CDR3 bases: TGTGCCAGCAGCTTGCCAGGGGTAAACACCAGGGAGCTGTTTTTT. V usage is TRBV5-3 and J usage is TRBJ2-2, with a weak D call TRBD1 (6 bases). TRBV5-3 is noted as an ORF with a role that remains uncertain. The CDR3 runs to 15 residues.

Regarding this clonotype: A junction boundary mismatches the germline segment, possibly from a read error. V gene TRBV7-9 combines with J gene TRBJ1-3, with D possibly TRBD1 on 6 matching bases. Germline CDR1 and CDR2: SEHNR and FQNEAQ (reference sequence). The CDR3 runs 11 residues. CDR3 sequence: CASSFKETGNF. The CDR3 DNA reads as TGTGCCAGCAGCTTCAAAGAGACAGGTAATTTT.

The CDR3 bases are TGCAGCGGGGGAGGAGGGGACACTGAAGCTTTCTTT. It is translated as CSGGGGDTEAFF. The V gene is TRBV29-1, the J gene TRBJ1-1; possible D gene TRBD1, 5 bases. This CDR3 region has 12 residues. Germline V lookup: CDR1 SQVTM, CDR2 ANQGSEA. V lost 7 bases and J 3 bases, leaving 12 bases between the germline ends.

This clonotype was seen a few times. The rearrangement links TRBV28 to TRBJ1-1, with TRBD1 matching 11 bases. This CDR3 contains 15 residues. Germline values: CDR1 MDHEN, CDR2 SYDVKM. V gave up 5 bases and J gave up 4 bases; unmatched junction bases: 6. The CDR3 nucleotides are TGTGCCAGCAGTACAACCGGGACAGGGGGCACTGAAGCTTTCTTT. It yields the protein CASSTTGTGGTEAFF.

Ten or more counts support this clonotype. This chain connects TRBV7-9 to TRBJ1-1; TRBD1 is a possible D gene (5 bases). V gave up 5 bases and J gave up 5 bases, with 18 bases separating them. Germline values: CDR1 SEHNR, CDR2 FQNEAQ (reference sequence). The CDR3 loop spans 15 amino acids. The chain's CDR3 is CASSRDLGRLTEAFF. The DNA for the CDR3 is TGTGCCAGCAGCAGGGACCTGGGGCGACTGACTGAAGCTTTCTTT.

This clonotype was observed many times. The J gene is TRBJ1-2, the V gene TRBV7-2; D possibly corresponds to TRBD1 (6 bases). CDR3 length: 15 amino acids. Deletions cut 1 base from V and 8 bases from J, with 17 bases between. CDR1 SGHTA and CDR2 FQGNSA come from the germline V gene. The CDR3, as DNA: TGTGCCAGCAGCTTAGAGACTCTACAGGGAAGAGGCTACACCTTC. Translated: CASSLETLQGRGYTF. The whole variable domain, remainder taken from reference TRBV7-2 and TRBJ1-2, is GAGVSQSPSNKVTEKGKDVELRCDPISGHTALYWYRQSLGQGLEFLIYFQGNSAPDKSGLPSDRFSAERTGGSVSTLTIQRTQQEDSAVYLCASSLETLQGRGYTFGSGTRLTVV.

At least ten counts were recorded for this clonotype. The chain recombines TRBV7-9 with TRBJ2-5; 8 nucleotides match TRBD2. The CDR3 extends over 15 amino acids. The ends lost 1 base at V and 6 bases at J; junction bases unmatched: 7. In germline, CDR1 is SEHNR, CDR2 FQNEAQ (reference sequence). The CDR3 DNA follows: TGTGCCAGCAGCTTAGAGGGACTAGAGAGAAAGACCCAGTACTTC. The encoded protein is CASSLEGLERKTQYF.

This clonotype was picked up many times. This rearrangement joins TRBV27 to TRBJ2-7; D is undetermined. Germline lookup yields CDR1 MNHEY and CDR2 SMNVEV (reference sequence). The CDR3 totals 14 residues. Trimming left V 1 base short and J 0 bases short, with 7 bases between. The chain's CDR3 is CASSLLDSSYEQYF. The CDR3, as DNA: TGTGCCAGCAGTTTATTAGATAGCTCCTACGAGCAGTACTTC.

The CDR3 DNA follows: TGCAGTGCTAGAGATGCGTCGATTCCCACTAACACTGAAGCTTTCTTT. Its translation is CSARDASIPTNTEAFF. V is TRBV20-1 and J is TRBJ1-1; the D is unclear. Looked up from germline, CDR1 is DFQATT and CDR2 is SNEGSKA (reference sequence). This CDR3 is built from 16 residues. The V end lost 0 bases, the J end lost 2 bases, and 16 bases lay between the germline ends.

V and J are TRBV19 and TRBJ1-5, with D maybe TRBD1 (6 bases). In germline, CDR1 is LNHDA, CDR2 SQIVND (reference sequence). V lost 3 bases to trimming and J lost 4 bases, with 13 bases between them. CDR3 size: 15 residues. The CDR3 DNA reads as TGTGCCAGTAGTATCGGCGGGGGCAGGAATCAGCCCCAGCATTTT. This gives the protein CASSIGGGRNQPQHF.

This clonotype was seen a handful of times. This rearrangement joins TRBV28 to TRBJ1-4, with D uncertain. Germline V lookup: CDR1 MDHEN, CDR2 SYDVKM. The germline V and J ends were trimmed by 6 bases and 0 bases, with 11 bases remaining between them. CDR3 length equals 15 residues. Here the CDR3 reads CASSPLISTNEKLFF. The CDR3 region has the DNA TGTGCCAGCAGCCCCCTCATCTCAACTAATGAAAAACTGTTTTTT. Complete variable domain (other parts from reference TRBV28 and TRBJ1-4): DVKVTQSSRYLVKRTGEKVFLECVQDMDHENMFWYRQDPGLGLRLIYFSYDVKMKEKGDIPEGYSVSREKKERFSLILESASTNQTSMYLCASSPLISTNEKLFFGSGTQLSVL.

This clonotype was seen repeatedly, ten times or more. This chain links TRBV12-3 or TRBV12-4 with TRBJ2-7, with D unclear. V was cut by 3 bases and J by 6 bases, with 9 bases left in between. The CDR3 runs to 12 residues. CDR3 nucleotide sequence: TGTGCCAGCAGTTTCGATTACGGCGAGCAGTACTTC. Translation: CASSFDYGEQYF.

As regards this clonotype: This may be a read error, as it is one base from a much larger clone. Lacking the conserved final phenylalanine or tryptophan, this CDR3 likely reflects a read error. The chain couples TRBV5-1 to TRBJ2-3; D is undetermined. The germline V gene has CDR1 SGHRS and CDR2 YFSETQ. V was trimmed by 5 bases and J by 0 bases, leaving 16 bases between them. CDR3 length equals 16 residues. The CDR3: CASRPESRLSTDTQYY. In nucleotides, the CDR3 is TGCGCCAGCAGACCCGAAAGCAGACTTAGCACAGATACGCAGTATTAT.

This clonotype has at least ten counts. The J gene is TRBJ1-3, the V gene TRBV9, with 10 bases aligning to TRBD1. The length of the CDR3 is 15 residues. V was pared by 3 bases and J by 4 bases, with 4 bases of the junction left unmatched. From germline, CDR1 is SGDLS and CDR2 YYNGEE. The CDR3 region is CASSAGTGVGNTIYF. Here the CDR3 DNA reads TGTGCCAGCAGCGCGGGGACAGGGGTCGGAAACACCATATATTTT.

This clonotype was counted between two and nine times. The V call is TRBV7-9, the J call TRBJ2-7; D could derive from TRBD1 or TRBD2 (5 bases each). This CDR3 is 14 amino acids long. Germline CDR1 reads SEHNR; CDR2 reads FQNEAQ (reference sequence). V was shortened by 7 bases and J by 7 bases, with 20 bases between the two germline ends. Here the CDR3 DNA reads TGTGCCAGCACCCTTGGGTTTGGGACGGGGGAGCAGTACTTC. Amino acid sequence: CASTLGFGTGEQYF.

The chain carries TRBV13 and TRBJ1-1, with D maybe TRBD1 (5 bases). Germline assignment: CDR1 PRHDT and CDR2 FYEKMQ (reference sequence). The CDR3 has 16 residues. V was shortened by 2 bases and J by 0 bases, with 13 bases between the two germline ends. The CDR3 spells CASSLRTGVMNTEAFF. CDR3 nucleotides: TGTGCCAGCAGCTTACGGACGGGGGTAATGAACACTGAAGCTTTCTTT. The whole variable domain, filled in from reference TRBV13 and TRBJ1-1, reads AAGVIQSPRHLIKEKRETATLKCYPIPRHDTVYWYQQGPGQDPQFLISFYEKMQSDKGSIPDRFSAQQFSDYHSELNMSSLELGDSALYFCASSLRTGVMNTEAFFGQGTRLTVV.